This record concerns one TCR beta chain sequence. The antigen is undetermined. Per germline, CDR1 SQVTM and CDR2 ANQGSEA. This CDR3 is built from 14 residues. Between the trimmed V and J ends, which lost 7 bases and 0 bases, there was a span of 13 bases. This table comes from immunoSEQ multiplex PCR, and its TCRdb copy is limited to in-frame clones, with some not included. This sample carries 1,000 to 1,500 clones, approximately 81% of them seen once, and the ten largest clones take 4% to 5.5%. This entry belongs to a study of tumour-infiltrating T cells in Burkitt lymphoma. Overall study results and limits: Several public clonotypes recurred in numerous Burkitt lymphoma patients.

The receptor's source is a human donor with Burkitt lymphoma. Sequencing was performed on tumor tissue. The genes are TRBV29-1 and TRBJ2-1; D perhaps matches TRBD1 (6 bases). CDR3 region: CSARADSSYNEQFF. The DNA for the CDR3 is TGCAGCGCGAGGGCGGACAGCTCCTACAATGAGCAGTTCTTC.